The T cell receptor beta chain under discussion was sequenced for a study of a mutant IDH1 vaccine in newly diagnosed glioma. At the level of the study: First vaccine doses came 4-6 weeks after radiotherapy alone, or with temozolomide cycles. Therapy received beforehand was radiotherapy, temozolomide, or both, with most patients given both.

This table comes from immunoSEQ multiplex PCR, and its TCRdb copy is limited to in-frame clones, with some not included. The table has roughly 30,000 clones, more than 75% seen once. Concerning this clone itself: Its antigen is as yet unknown.

Time point of the sample: week 35, safety follow-up. Each dose of the vaccine consisted of 300 ug of mutant IDH1 20-mer peptide, with topical imiquimod. Germline V gene sequence: CDR1 SGHVS, CDR2 FNYEAQ. The CDR3 is 13 residues long. V shed 8 bases and J shed 1 base, with 12 bases lying between them. The rearrangement links TRBV7-6 to TRBJ2-7, with unresolved D. This receptor was taken from a man aged 30-40 years with glioma. Sequencing was performed on PBMCs, taken from a glioma patient whose treatment included an IDH1 peptide vaccine. CDR3 loop: CASRPAYSYEQYF. The CDR3 coding sequence is TGTGCCAGCCGGCCGGCATATTCCTACGAGCAGTACTTC.